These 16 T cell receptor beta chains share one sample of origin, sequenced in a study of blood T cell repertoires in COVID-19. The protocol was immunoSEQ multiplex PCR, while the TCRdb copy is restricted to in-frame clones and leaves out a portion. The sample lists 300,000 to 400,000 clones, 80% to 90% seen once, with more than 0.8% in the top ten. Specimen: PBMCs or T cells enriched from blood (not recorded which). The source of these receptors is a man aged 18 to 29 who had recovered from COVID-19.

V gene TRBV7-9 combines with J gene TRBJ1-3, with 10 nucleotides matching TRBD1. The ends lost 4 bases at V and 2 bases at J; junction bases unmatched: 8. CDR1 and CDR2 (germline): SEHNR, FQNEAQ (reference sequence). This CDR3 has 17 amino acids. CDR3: CASSSPRDRGAGNTIYF. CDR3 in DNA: TGTGCCAGCAGCTCCCCCAGGGACAGGGGAGCTGGAAACACCATATATTTT. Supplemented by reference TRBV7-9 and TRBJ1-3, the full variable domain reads DTGVSQNPRHKITKRGQNVTFRCDPISEHNRLYWYRQTLGQGPEFLTYFQNEAQLEKSRLLSDRFSAERPKGSFSTLEIQRTEQGDSAMYLCASSSPRDRGAGNTIYFGEGSWLTVV.

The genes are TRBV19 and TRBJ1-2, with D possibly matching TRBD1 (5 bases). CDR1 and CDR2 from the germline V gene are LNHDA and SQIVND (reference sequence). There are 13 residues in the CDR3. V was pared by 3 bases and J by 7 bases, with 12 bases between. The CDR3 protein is CASSMAGSGGYTF. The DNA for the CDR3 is TGTGCCAGTAGTATGGCAGGGTCTGGTGGCTACACCTTC.

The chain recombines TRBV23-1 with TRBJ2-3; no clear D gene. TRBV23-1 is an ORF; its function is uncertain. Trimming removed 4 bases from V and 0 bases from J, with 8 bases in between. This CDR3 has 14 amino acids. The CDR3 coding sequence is TGCGCCAGCAGTCCCCAATTGAGCACAGATACGCAGTATTTT. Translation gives CASSPQLSTDTQYF.

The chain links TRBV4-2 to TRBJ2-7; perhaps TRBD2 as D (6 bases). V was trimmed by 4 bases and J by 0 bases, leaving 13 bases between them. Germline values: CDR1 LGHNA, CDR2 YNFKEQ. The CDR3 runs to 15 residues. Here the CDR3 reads CASSPRGSSSYEQYF. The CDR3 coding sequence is TGTGCCAGCAGCCCTCGGGGGAGCAGCTCCTACGAGCAGTACTTC.

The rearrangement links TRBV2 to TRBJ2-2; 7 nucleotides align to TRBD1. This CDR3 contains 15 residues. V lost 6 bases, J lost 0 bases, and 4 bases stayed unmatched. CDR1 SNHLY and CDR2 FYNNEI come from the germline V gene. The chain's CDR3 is CASRGTASNTGELFF. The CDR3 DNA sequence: TGTGCCAGCAGGGGGACAGCCTCGAACACCGGGGAGCTGTTTTTT.

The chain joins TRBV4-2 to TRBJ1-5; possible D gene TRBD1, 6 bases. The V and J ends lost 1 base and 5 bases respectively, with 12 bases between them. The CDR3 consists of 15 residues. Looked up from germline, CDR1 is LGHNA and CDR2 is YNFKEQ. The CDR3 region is CASSQGGRNDQPQHF. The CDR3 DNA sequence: TGTGCCAGCAGCCAAGGGGGGCGGAATGATCAGCCCCAGCATTTT.

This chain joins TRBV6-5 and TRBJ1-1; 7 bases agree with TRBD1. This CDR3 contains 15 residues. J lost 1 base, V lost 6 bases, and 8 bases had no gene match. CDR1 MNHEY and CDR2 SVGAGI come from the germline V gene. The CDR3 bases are TGTGCCAGCAGCGCCCCGACAGGGACGAACACTGAAGCTTTCTTT. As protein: CASSAPTGTNTEAFF.

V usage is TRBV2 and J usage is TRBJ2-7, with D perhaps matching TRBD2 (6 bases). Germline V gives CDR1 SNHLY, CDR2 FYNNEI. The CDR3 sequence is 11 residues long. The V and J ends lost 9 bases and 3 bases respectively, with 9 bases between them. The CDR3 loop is CASLRGYEQYF. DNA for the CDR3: TGTGCCAGTCTGCGGGGCTACGAGCAGTACTTC.

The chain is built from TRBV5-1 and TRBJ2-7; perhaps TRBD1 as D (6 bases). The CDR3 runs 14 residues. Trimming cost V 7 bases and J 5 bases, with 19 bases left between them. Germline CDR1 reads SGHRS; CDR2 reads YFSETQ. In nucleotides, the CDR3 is TGCGCCAGCCGGAAAGATGACAGGTACCACGAGCAGTACTTC. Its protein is CASRKDDRYHEQYF.

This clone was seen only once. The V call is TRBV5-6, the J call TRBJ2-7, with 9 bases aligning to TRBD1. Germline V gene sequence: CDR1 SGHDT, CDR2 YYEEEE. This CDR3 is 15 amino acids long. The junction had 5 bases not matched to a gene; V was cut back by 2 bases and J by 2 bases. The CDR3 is CASSFGTGRPYEQYF. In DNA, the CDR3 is TGTGCCAGCAGCTTCGGGACAGGGCGCCCCTACGAGCAGTACTTC.

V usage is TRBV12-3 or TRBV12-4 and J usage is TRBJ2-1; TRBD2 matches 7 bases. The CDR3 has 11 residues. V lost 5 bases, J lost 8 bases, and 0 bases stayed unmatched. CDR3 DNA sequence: TGTGCCAGCAGTCGGGGGGATGAGCAGTTCTTC. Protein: CASSRGDEQFF.

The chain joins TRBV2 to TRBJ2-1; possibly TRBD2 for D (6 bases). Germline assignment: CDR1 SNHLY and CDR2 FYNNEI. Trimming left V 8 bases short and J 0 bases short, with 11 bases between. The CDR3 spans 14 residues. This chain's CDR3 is CASGGMSSYNEQFF. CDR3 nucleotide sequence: TGTGCCAGCGGCGGGATGTCCTCCTACAATGAGCAGTTCTTC.

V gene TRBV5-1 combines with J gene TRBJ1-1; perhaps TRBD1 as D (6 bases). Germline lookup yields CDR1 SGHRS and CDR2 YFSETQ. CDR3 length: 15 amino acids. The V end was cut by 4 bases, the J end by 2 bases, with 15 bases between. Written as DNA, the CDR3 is TGCGCCAGCAGCCCTGACAGGTTAGAAAACACTGAAGCTTTCTTT. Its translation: CASSPDRLENTEAFF. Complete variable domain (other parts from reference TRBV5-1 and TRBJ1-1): KAGVTQTPRYLIKTRGQQVTLSCSPISGHRSVSWYQQTPGQGLQFLFEYFSETQRNKGNFPGRFSGRQFSNSRSEMNVSTLELGDSALYLCASSPDRLENTEAFFGQGTRLTVV.

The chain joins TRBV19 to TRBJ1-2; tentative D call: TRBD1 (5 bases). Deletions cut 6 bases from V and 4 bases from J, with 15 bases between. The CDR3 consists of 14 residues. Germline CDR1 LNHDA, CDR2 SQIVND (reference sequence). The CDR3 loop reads CASRSQRQFYGYTF. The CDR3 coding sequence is TGTGCCAGTAGATCCCAAAGACAGTTCTATGGCTACACCTTC. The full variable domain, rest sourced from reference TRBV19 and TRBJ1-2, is DGGITQSPKYLFRKEGQNVTLSCEQNLNHDAMYWYRQDPGQGLRLIYYSQIVNDFQKGDIAEGYSVSREKKESFPLTVTSAQKNPTAFYLCASRSQRQFYGYTFGSGTRLTVV.

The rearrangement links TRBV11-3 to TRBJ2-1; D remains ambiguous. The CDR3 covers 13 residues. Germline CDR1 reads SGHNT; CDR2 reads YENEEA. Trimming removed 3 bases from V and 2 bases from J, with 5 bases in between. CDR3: CASSFGPYNEQFF. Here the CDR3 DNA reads TGTGCCAGCAGCTTTGGCCCCTACAATGAGCAGTTCTTC.

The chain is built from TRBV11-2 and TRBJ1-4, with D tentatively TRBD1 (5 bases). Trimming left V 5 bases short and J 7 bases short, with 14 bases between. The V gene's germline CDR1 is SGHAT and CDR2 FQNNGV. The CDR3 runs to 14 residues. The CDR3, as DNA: TGTGCCAGCAGCCGACGTTCGGGGGGTGAAAAACTGTTTTTT. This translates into CASSRRSGGEKLFF.